Below are 29 T cell receptor beta chains sequenced from a single sample in a study of radiation and T cells in renal cell carcinoma. The time point here: blood 2 weeks post-SBRT. Regarding treatment: 15 Gy SBRT to primary tumor, nephrectomy 4 weeks later. The method was immunoSEQ multiplex PCR; TCRdb's version includes in-frame clones alone and lacks a portion of them. The sample lists some 58,000 clones; just over 75% were seen once. The source was blood, collected from a patient whose treatment included radiotherapy and nephrectomy. The receptors derive from a man in his sixties with renal cell carcinoma.

The V and J genes are TRBV9 and TRBJ1-1, with a tentative D call TRBD1 (5 bases). Germline V gene data show CDR1 as SGDLS and CDR2 as YYNGEE. The CDR3 runs to 14 residues. V was cut by 2 bases and J by 1 base, with 9 bases left in between. CDR3 in amino acids: CASSVSQGNTEAFF. The CDR3 DNA reads TGTGCCAGCAGCGTTAGTCAGGGGAACACTGAAGCTTTCTTT.

The rearrangement joins TRBV5-1 to TRBJ2-1; no definite D call. Germline assignment: CDR1 SGHRS and CDR2 YFSETQ. CDR3 length equals 13 residues. V was cut by 0 bases and J by 8 bases, with 9 bases left in between. The CDR3 loop is CASSLVLQDEQFF. The CDR3 region has the DNA TGCGCCAGCAGCTTGGTACTCCAGGATGAGCAGTTCTTC.

In this sample, this clone turned up a few times. The chain links TRBV19 to TRBJ2-1; TRBD2 matches at 8 bases. The CDR3 is 15 amino acids. Germline V lookup: CDR1 LNHDA, CDR2 SQIVND (reference sequence). Trimming took 3 bases from V and 6 from J; bases not matched to a gene: 7. DNA for the CDR3: TGTGCCAGTAGTATGTGGGCGGGAGGACGCAATGAGCAGTTCTTC. Amino acid sequence: CASSMWAGGRNEQFF.

The CDR3 is CASSLEGQVDYGYTF. CDR3 sequence (DNA): TGCGCCAGCAGCTTGGAGGGACAGGTGGACTATGGCTACACCTTC. The chain is built from TRBV5-1 and TRBJ1-2; 8 nucleotides line up with TRBD1. There are 15 residues in the CDR3. After removal of 0 bases from V and 3 bases from J, the junction contained 4 bases not matched to a gene. Germline CDR1 SGHRS, CDR2 YFSETQ.

V usage is TRBV29-1 and J usage is TRBJ1-2; no definite D call. The CDR3 runs 12 residues. CDR1 and CDR2 (germline): SQVTM, ANQGSEA. Deletions cut 3 bases from V and 5 bases from J, with 10 bases between. CDR3 sequence reads: CSVERIGYGYTF. CDR3 DNA sequence: TGCAGCGTTGAGAGGATCGGTTATGGCTACACCTTC. The complete variable domain, with remaining parts taken from reference TRBV29-1 and TRBJ1-2, reads SAVISQKPSRDICQRGTSLTIQCQVDSQVTMMFWYRQQPGQSLTLIATANQGSEATYESGFVIDKFPISRPNLTFSTLTVSNMSPEDSSIYLCSVERIGYGYTFGSGTRLTVV.

This chain links TRBV7-2 with TRBJ1-2; D is uncertain. This CDR3 spans 14 amino acids. The germline CDR1 and CDR2 sequences are SGHTA and FQGNSA. Trimming removed 1 base from V and 4 bases from J, with 10 bases in between. The CDR3 reads CASSLVLITYGYTF. The CDR3 nucleotides are TGTGCCAGCAGCTTAGTACTGATTACCTATGGCTACACCTTC.

The V gene is TRBV6-1, the J gene TRBJ2-5; D call uncertain. With 2 bases removed from V and 2 bases from J, the gap between germline ends came to 9 bases. The CDR3 is made up of 14 amino acids. Germline V gene lookup returns CDR1 MNHNS and CDR2 SASEGT. The CDR3 protein is CASSELAAQETQYF. The CDR3 DNA reads TGTGCCAGCAGTGAATTGGCAGCACAAGAGACCCAGTACTTC.

J is TRBJ1-4 and V is TRBV5-1, with a weak D call TRBD1 (5 bases). This CDR3 spans 14 amino acids. Trimming took off 0 bases at V and 5 bases at J, with 8 bases between the two ends. Germline values: CDR1 SGHRS, CDR2 YFSETQ. The CDR3 DNA is TGCGCCAGCAGCTTGGCGGGGCGCAATGAAAAACTGTTTTTT. It codes for CASSLAGRNEKLFF.

The CDR3 is CATRNPNTEAFF. The CDR3 DNA follows: TGTGCCACCCGAAACCCGAACACTGAAGCTTTCTTT. The J gene is TRBJ1-1, the V gene TRBV15; D is unresolved. From germline, CDR1 is LNHNV and CDR2 YYDKDF (reference sequence). V was cut by 8 bases and J by 1 base, with 8 bases left in between. The CDR3 totals 12 residues. Together with reference TRBV15 and TRBJ1-1, the CDR3 gives the full variable domain: DAMVIQNPRYQVTQFGKPVTLSCSQTLNHNVMYWYQQKSSQAPKLLFHYYDKDFNNEADTPDNFQSRRPNTSFCFLDIRSPGLGDTAMYLCATRNPNTEAFFGQGTRLTVV.

This clone was seen only once. The J gene is TRBJ1-2, the V gene TRBV6-1; the match to TRBD1 covers 7 bases. The junction had 8 bases not matched to a gene; V was cut back by 2 bases and J by 8 bases. CDR1 and CDR2 from the germline V gene are MNHNS and SASEGT. The CDR3 totals 14 residues. The CDR3 protein is CASSELTEQGGYTF. The CDR3 DNA reads TGTGCCAGCAGTGAACTTACGGAACAGGGGGGCTACACCTTC.

This chain links TRBV4-1 with TRBJ2-7; 7 bases align to TRBD1. Germline V gene data show CDR1 as MGHRA and CDR2 as YSYEKL. V shed 0 bases, J shed 3 bases, and the junction held 5 bases outside the gene matches. This CDR3 is built from 15 residues. The CDR3 reads CASSQEGDSLYEQYF. CDR3 bases: TGCGCCAGCAGCCAAGAGGGGGACAGCCTCTACGAGCAGTACTTC.

This chain connects TRBV6-4 to TRBJ1-6, with 10 bases aligning to TRBD1. The CDR3 loop spans 15 amino acids. In germline, CDR1 is MRHNA, CDR2 SNTAGT. V was pared by 0 bases and J by 7 bases, with 0 bases of the junction left unmatched. CDR3 in amino acids: CASSDSGQGNSPLHF. For the CDR3, the DNA is TGTGCCAGCAGTGACTCGGGACAGGGGAATTCACCCCTCCACTTT.

The chain has TRBV5-4 and TRBJ2-5; D not resolved. V gave up 2 bases and J gave up 5 bases, with 13 bases separating them. The CDR3 has 14 amino acids. Germline V gene sequence: CDR1 SGHNT, CDR2 YYREEE (reference sequence). The CDR3 DNA reads TGTGCCAGCAGCTTCGGCCTCAGAGAGGAGACCCAGTACTTC. It encodes CASSFGLREETQYF. The entire variable domain, with the rest obtained from reference TRBV5-4 and TRBJ2-5, is as follows: ETGVTQSPTHLIKTRGQQVTLRCSSQSGHNTVSWYQQALGQGPQFIFQYYREEENGRGNFPPRFSGLQFPNYSSELNVNALELDDSALYLCASSFGLREETQYFGPGTRLLVL.

This clone occurred a few times. The chain uses TRBV30 and TRBJ1-1; D is unclear. The germline V gene has CDR1 GTSNPN and CDR2 SVGIG (reference sequence). Trimming removed 1 base at V and 1 base at J, with 10 bases between. The CDR3 runs 14 residues. CDR3 region: CAWSAQQQNTEAFF. The DNA of the CDR3 is TGTGCCTGGAGTGCCCAACAGCAGAACACTGAAGCTTTCTTT.

The genes are TRBV5-8 and TRBJ1-1; D gene unclear. V was shortened by 4 bases and J by 7 bases, with 11 bases between the two germline ends. This CDR3 spans 12 amino acids. The V gene's germline CDR1 is SGHTS and CDR2 YDEGEE. The DNA for the CDR3 is TGTGCCAGCAGCCCCATGAGGGTTGAAGCTTTCTTT. Its protein is CASSPMRVEAFF.

This clone was seen a single time. The V gene is TRBV6-1, the J gene TRBJ2-5; the D gene is possibly TRBD1 (6 bases). V was trimmed by 0 bases and J by 5 bases, leaving 16 bases between them. Germline V gene sequence: CDR1 MNHNS, CDR2 SASEGT. This CDR3 contains 16 residues. CDR3 in DNA: TGTGCCAGCAGTGAAGCGGGGGCAGGGAGCTTTGAGACCCAGTACTTC. Translated, it gives CASSEAGAGSFETQYF.

The CDR3 spells CASRSTGHSPLHF. As DNA, the CDR3 is TGTGCCAGCAGATCGACAGGACATTCACCCCTCCACTTT. The chain employs TRBV13 and TRBJ1-6, with D tentatively TRBD1 (6 bases). From germline, CDR1 is PRHDT and CDR2 FYEKMQ (reference sequence). The V gene lost 6 bases and the J gene lost 8 bases, with 11 bases spanning the gap. The CDR3 is made up of 13 amino acids.

This chain links TRBV19 with TRBJ1-5, with unresolved D. Trimming took 4 bases from V and 3 from J, leaving 7 bases between them. The V gene's germline CDR1 is LNHDA and CDR2 SQIVND (reference sequence). This CDR3 has 13 residues. CDR3 loop: CASSSQHNQPQHF. CDR3 DNA sequence: TGTGCCAGTAGTAGCCAGCACAATCAGCCCCAGCATTTT.

The chain carries TRBV7-2 and TRBJ1-5; D not certain. This CDR3 has 15 residues. V was clipped by 5 bases and J by 6 bases, with 17 bases between them. CDR1 and CDR2 from the germline V gene are SGHTA and FQGNSA. The CDR3 region is CASSPVLVASQPQHF. The DNA of the CDR3 is TGTGCCAGCAGCCCAGTTTTGGTCGCGTCTCAGCCCCAGCATTTT.

The chain uses TRBV5-1 and TRBJ2-5; D may be TRBD1 (5 bases). V was pared by 0 bases and J by 3 bases, with 9 bases between. Per germline, CDR1 SGHRS and CDR2 YFSETQ. There are 14 residues in the CDR3. CDR3: CASSLGGTEETQYF. The DNA for the CDR3 is TGCGCCAGCAGCTTGGGGGGCACGGAAGAGACCCAGTACTTC.

This clone is termed medium-sized. The chain joins TRBV18 to TRBJ1-5; tentative D call: TRBD1 (5 bases). V was clipped by 4 bases and J by 1 base, with 11 bases between them. The CDR3 is made up of 15 amino acids. The germline V gene has CDR1 KGHSH and CDR2 LQKENI. CDR3 sequence (DNA): TGTGCCAGCTCACTACAGGCGGGGAGCAATCAGCCCCAGCATTTT. This encodes CASSLQAGSNQPQHF.

V and J are TRBV5-1 and TRBJ2-3; the D call may be TRBD1 or TRBD2 (6 bases each). This CDR3 is 14 amino acids long. Trimming took off 6 bases at V and 6 bases at J, with 17 bases between the two ends. In germline, CDR1 is SGHRS, CDR2 YFSETQ. The DNA of the CDR3 is TGCGCCAGCATGACGGGGGAAAGGGGGGATACGCAGTATTTT. Protein product: CASMTGERGDTQYF.

This chain links TRBV5-1 with TRBJ2-2, with a weak D call TRBD2 (5 bases). Germline lookup yields CDR1 SGHRS and CDR2 YFSETQ. V was pared by 0 bases and J by 5 bases, with 8 bases between. This CDR3 region has 14 residues. The CDR3 nucleotides are TGCGCCAGCAGCTTGGATAGAGGGACCGGGGAGCTGTTTTTT. It encodes CASSLDRGTGELFF.

This chain connects TRBV6-1 to TRBJ1-1; D gene uncertain. Germline V gene data show CDR1 as MNHNS and CDR2 as SASEGT. This CDR3 contains 13 residues. V gave up 3 bases and J gave up 7 bases, with 12 bases separating them. The CDR3 DNA reads as TGTGCCAGCAGTGATCTGCCGAGCAATGAAGCTTTCTTT. It encodes CASSDLPSNEAFF.

V is TRBV5-6 and J is TRBJ1-2; D remains unclear. CDR3 size: 15 residues. Looked up from germline, CDR1 is SGHDT and CDR2 is YYEEEE. V was trimmed by 0 bases and J by 8 bases, leaving 17 bases between them. The CDR3 here is CASSLGGSGFGGYTF. The CDR3 coding sequence is TGTGCCAGCAGCTTGGGTGGCAGTGGATTTGGGGGCTACACCTTC.

This rearrangement joins TRBV12-5 to TRBJ2-3, with 8 bases identical to TRBD2. CDR3 length: 23 amino acids. Germline V gene lookup returns CDR1 LGHNT and CDR2 FRNRAP. Trimming removed 2 bases from V and 4 bases from J; junction bases left unmatched: 29. CDR3 protein: CASGLWVPPEGSGKWSASDTQYF. The DNA for the CDR3 is TGTGCTAGTGGTTTGTGGGTCCCCCCTGAGGGTAGCGGGAAGTGGAGTGCATCAGATACGCAGTATTTT.

This chain uses TRBV7-9 with TRBJ2-5; D ambiguous. Germline V gene data show CDR1 as SEHNR and CDR2 as FQNEAQ (reference sequence). Deletions cut 2 bases from V and 2 bases from J, with 12 bases between. CDR3 length equals 15 residues. The CDR3 spells CASSLFGGEQETQYF. As DNA, the CDR3 is TGTGCCAGCAGCTTATTCGGTGGCGAACAAGAGACCCAGTACTTC. The full variable domain, with the rest looked up from reference TRBV7-9 and TRBJ2-5, is DTGVSQNPRHKITKRGQNVTFRCDPISEHNRLYWYRQTLGQGPEFLTYFQNEAQLEKSRLLSDRFSAERPKGSFSTLEIQRTEQGDSAMYLCASSLFGGEQETQYFGPGTRLLVL.

This clone was seen a single time. The J gene is TRBJ1-6, the V gene TRBV5-1; a possible D gene is TRBD1 (6 bases). Germline CDR1 and CDR2: SGHRS and YFSETQ. CDR3 size: 18 residues. Trimming cost V 2 bases and J 5 bases, with 20 bases left between them. CDR3 bases: TGCGCCAGCAGCTTCTGGTCACAGGGAAACCTTAATAATTCACCCCTCCACTTT. This gives the protein CASSFWSQGNLNNSPLHF. Together with reference TRBV5-1 and TRBJ1-6, the CDR3 gives the full variable domain: KAGVTQTPRYLIKTRGQQVTLSCSPISGHRSVSWYQQTPGQGLQFLFEYFSETQRNKGNFPGRFSGRQFSNSRSEMNVSTLELGDSALYLCASSFWSQGNLNNSPLHFGNGTRLTVT.

The CDR3 reads CASSLELAAYNEQFF. The CDR3 nucleotides read TGCGCCAGCAGCTTGGAACTAGCGGCTTACAATGAGCAGTTCTTC. The V call is TRBV5-1, the J call TRBJ2-1, with TRBD2 matching 8 bases. With 0 bases clipped from V and 4 bases from J, the junction kept 3 bases outside the gene matches. Germline loops: CDR1 SGHRS, CDR2 YFSETQ. This CDR3 has 15 residues.